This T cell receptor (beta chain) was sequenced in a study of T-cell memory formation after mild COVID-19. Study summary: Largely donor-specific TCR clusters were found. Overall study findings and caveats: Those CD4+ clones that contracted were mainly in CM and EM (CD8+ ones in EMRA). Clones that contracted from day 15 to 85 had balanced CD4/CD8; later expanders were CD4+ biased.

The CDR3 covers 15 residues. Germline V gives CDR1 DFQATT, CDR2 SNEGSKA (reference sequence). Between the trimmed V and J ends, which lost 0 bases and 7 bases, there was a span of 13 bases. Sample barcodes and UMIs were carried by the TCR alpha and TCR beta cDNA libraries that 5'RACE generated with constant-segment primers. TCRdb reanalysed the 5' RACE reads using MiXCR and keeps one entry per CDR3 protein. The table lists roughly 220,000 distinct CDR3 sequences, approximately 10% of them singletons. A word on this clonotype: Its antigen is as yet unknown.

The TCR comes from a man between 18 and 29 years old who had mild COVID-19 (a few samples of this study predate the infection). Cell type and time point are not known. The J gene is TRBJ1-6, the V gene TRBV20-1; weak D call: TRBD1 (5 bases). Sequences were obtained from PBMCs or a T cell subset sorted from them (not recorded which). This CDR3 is CSARDRQLKNSPLHF. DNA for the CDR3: TGCAGTGCTAGAGATCGACAGTTAAAGAATTCACCCCTCCACTTT.